Described below is a single T cell receptor beta chain sequence and its context. This sample was taken from a study of control samples from healthy donors and cancer patients. Clones were read by immunoSEQ multiplex PCR, and TCRdb kept only the in-frame ones, dropping some. Among 100,000 to 120,000 clones listed, around 87% were seen once. The CDR3 consists of 15 residues. Trimming left V 6 bases short and J 7 bases short, with 19 bases between. In germline, CDR1 is MNHEY, CDR2 SVGAGI. The TCR was taken from a woman aged 55 to 70 with lung cancer. This chain uses TRBV6-5 with TRBJ2-1, with no clear D. The sequenced sample was PBMCs. The CDR3 nucleotides read TGTGCCAGCAGGCAGGACCTTCGGACGAGGAATGAGCAGTTCTTC. Protein product: CASRQDLRTRNEQFF.